This entry describes one T cell receptor (beta chain). The data derive from a study of blood T cell repertoires in COVID-19. Turning to the study itself: PBMCs, B-cell-depleted T cells, or T cells provided the cDNA or gDNA that made up the material.

TCRdb keeps only in-frame clones here, not all; method: immunoSEQ multiplex PCR. The table includes around 250,000 clones, around 83% detected once. CDR1 and CDR2 (germline): KGHDR, SFDVKD. The V end lost 2 bases, the J end lost 3 bases, and 7 bases lay between the germline ends. The CDR3 extends over 14 amino acids. The V call is TRBV24-1, the J call TRBJ1-5; a weak D match, TRBD1 (5 bases). Sequenced: peripheral blood. This clonotype was obtained from a man aged 35 to 55 with active or convalescent COVID-19. The CDR3 sequence: CATSDSQDNQPQHF. CDR3 bases: TGTGCCACCAGTGATTCACAGGACAATCAGCCCCAGCATTTT.